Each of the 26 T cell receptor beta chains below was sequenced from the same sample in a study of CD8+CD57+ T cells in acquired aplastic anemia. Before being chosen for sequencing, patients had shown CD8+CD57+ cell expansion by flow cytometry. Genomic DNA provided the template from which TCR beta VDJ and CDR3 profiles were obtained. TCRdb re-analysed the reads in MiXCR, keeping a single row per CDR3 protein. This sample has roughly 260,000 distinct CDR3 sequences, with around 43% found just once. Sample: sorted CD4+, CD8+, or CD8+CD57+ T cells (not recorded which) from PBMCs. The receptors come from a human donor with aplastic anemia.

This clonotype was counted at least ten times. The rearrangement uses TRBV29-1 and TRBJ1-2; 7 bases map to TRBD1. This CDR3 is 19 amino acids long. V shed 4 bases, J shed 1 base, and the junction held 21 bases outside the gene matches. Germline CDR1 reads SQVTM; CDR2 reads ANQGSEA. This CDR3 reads CSVGTRFDRERDLNYGYTF. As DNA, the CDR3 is TGCAGCGTTGGCACTCGCTTTGACAGGGAAAGAGACCTTAACTATGGCTACACCTTC.

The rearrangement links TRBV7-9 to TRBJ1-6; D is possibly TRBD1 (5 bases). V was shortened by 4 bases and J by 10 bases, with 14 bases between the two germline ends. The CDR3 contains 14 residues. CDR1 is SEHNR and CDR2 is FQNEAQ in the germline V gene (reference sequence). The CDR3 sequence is CASSSGTSYSPLHF. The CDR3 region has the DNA TGTGCCAGCAGCTCCGGGACCAGCTACTCACCCCTCCACTTT.

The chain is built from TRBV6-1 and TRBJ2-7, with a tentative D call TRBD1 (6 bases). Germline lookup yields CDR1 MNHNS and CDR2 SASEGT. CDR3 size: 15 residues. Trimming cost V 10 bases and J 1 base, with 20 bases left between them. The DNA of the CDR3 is TGTGCCACCAGGAGGACAGTCCTTCTTTCCTACGAGCAGTACGTC. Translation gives CATRRTVLLSYEQYV.

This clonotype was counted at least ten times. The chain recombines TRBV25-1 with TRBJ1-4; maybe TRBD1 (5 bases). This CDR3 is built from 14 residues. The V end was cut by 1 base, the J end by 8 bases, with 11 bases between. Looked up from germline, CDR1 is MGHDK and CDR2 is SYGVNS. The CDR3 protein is CASSESGRNEKLFF. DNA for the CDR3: TGTGCCAGCAGTGAATCGGGACGGAACGAAAAACTGTTTTTT.

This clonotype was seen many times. CDR3 sequence (DNA): TGTGCCAGCAGCGTAGATGGGGAGGAAGAGACCCAGTACTTC. Protein product: CASSVDGEEETQYF. The chain employs TRBV9 and TRBJ2-5; the D gene is possibly TRBD2 (6 bases). Trimming cost V 0 bases and J 3 bases, with 9 bases left between them. Per the germline V gene, CDR1 is SGDLS and CDR2 is YYNGEE. CDR3 length: 14 residues.

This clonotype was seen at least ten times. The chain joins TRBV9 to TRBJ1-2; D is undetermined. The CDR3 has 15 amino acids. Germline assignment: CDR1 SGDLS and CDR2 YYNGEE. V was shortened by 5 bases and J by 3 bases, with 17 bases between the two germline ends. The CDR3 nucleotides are TGTGCCAGCAGTCCTTCGGGGTCTTCTTACTATGGCTACACCTTC. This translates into CASSPSGSSYYGYTF.

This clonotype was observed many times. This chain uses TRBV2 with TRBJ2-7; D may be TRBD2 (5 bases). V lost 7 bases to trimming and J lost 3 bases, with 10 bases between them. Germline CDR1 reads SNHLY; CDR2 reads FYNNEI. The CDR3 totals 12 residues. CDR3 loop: CASKGRIYEQYF. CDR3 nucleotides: TGTGCCAGCAAAGGGAGAATCTACGAGCAGTACTTC.

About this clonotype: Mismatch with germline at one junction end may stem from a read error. CDR3 amino acids: CATLAGDTGELSF. CDR3 nucleotide sequence: TGTGCCACCTTGGCAGGGGACACCGGGGAGCTGTCCTTC. The gene calls are TRBV24-1 and TRBJ2-1, with D possibly TRBD1 on 6 matching bases. This CDR3 spans 13 amino acids. From germline, CDR1 is KGHDR and CDR2 SFDVKD.

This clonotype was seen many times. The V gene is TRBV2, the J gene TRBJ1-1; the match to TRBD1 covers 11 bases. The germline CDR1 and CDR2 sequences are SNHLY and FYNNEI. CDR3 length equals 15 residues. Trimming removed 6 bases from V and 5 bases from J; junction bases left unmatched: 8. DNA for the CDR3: TGTGCCAGCAGGGACAGGGGGCTAGGAGAGACTGAAGCTTTCTTT. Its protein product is CASRDRGLGETEAFF.

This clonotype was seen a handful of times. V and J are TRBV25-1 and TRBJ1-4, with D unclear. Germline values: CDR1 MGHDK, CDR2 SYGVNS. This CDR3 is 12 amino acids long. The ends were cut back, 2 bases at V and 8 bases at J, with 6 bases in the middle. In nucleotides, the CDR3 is TGTGCCAGCAGTGAACCGAGCGAAAAACTGTTTTTT. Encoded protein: CASSEPSEKLFF.

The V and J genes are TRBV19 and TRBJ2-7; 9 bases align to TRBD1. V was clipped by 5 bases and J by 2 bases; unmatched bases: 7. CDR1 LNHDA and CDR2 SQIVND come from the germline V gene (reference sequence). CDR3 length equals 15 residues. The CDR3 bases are TGTGCCAGTAGTTCTCGGGACAGGGCGGCCTACGAGCAGTACTTC. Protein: CASSSRDRAAYEQYF.

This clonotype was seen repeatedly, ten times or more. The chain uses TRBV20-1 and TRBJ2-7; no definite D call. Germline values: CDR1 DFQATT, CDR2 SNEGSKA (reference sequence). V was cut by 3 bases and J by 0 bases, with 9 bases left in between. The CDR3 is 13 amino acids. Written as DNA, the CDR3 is TGCAGTGCTAGGAGTCGTCACTCCTACGAGCAGTACTTC. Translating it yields CSARSRHSYEQYF.

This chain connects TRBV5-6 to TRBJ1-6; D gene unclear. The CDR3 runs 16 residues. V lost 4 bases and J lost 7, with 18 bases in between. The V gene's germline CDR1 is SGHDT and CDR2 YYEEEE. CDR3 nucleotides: TGTGCCAGCAGCCCTACTAAGGACCCTTGGAATTCACCCCTCCACTTT. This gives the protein CASSPTKDPWNSPLHF. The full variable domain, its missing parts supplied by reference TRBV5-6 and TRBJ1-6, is DAGVTQSPTHLIKTRGQQVTLRCSPKSGHDTVSWYQQALGQGPQFIFQYYEEEERQRGNFPDRFSGHQFPNYSSELNVNALLLGDSALYLCASSPTKDPWNSPLHFGNGTRLTVT.

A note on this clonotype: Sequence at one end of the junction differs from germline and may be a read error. CDR3 in DNA: TGCGCCAGCAGCTTGGATCCTGCGGGAGTCGAGACCCAGTACTTC. The encoded protein is CASSLDPAGVETQYF. This chain connects TRBV9 to TRBJ2-5; 7 nucleotides line up with TRBD2. The CDR3 is 15 amino acids. Germline CDR1 SGDLS, CDR2 YYNGEE.

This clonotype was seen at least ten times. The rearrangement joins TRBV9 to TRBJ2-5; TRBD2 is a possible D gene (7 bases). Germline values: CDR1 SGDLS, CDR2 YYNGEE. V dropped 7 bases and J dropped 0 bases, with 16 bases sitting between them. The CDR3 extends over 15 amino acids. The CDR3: CASAMRGGYQETQYF. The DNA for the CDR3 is TGTGCCAGCGCTATGAGGGGGGGTTACCAAGAGACCCAGTACTTC.

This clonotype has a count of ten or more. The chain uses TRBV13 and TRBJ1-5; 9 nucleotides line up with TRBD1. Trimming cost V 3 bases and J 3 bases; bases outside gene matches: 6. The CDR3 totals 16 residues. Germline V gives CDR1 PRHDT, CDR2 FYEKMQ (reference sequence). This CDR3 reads CASSLGQGRNNQPQHF. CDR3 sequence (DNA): TGTGCCAGCAGCTTGGGACAGGGACGTAACAATCAGCCCCAGCATTTT.

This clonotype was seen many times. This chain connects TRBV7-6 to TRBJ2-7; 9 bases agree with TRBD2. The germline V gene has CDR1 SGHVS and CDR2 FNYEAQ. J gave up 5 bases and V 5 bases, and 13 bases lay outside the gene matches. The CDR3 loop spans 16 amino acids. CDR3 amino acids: CASSPGVAGVGDEQYF. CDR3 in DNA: TGTGCCAGCAGCCCCGGTGTAGCGGGGGTGGGTGACGAGCAGTACTTC.

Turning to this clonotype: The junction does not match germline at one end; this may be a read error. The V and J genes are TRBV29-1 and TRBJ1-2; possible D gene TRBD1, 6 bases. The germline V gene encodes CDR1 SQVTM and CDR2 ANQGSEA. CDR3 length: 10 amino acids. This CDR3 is CSVEDGGCTF. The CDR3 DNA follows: TGCAGCGTTGAAGATGGGGGCTGCACCTTC.

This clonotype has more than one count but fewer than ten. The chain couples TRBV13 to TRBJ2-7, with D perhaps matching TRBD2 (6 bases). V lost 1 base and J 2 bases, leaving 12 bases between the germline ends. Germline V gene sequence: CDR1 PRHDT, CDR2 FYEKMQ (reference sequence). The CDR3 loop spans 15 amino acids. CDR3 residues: CASSLEGGATYEQYF. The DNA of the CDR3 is TGTGCCAGCAGCTTAGAGGGCGGGGCGACCTACGAGCAGTACTTC.

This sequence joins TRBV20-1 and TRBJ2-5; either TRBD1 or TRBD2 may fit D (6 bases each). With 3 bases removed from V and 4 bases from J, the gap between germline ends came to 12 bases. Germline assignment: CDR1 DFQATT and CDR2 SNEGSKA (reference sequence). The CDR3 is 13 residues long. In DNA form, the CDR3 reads TGCAGTGCTAGCCGGACGGGGGCAGAGACCCAGTACTTC. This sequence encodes CSASRTGAETQYF.

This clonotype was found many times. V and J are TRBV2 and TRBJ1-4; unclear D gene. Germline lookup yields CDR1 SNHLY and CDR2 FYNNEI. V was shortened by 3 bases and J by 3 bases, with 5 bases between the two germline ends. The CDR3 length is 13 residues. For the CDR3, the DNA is TGTGCCAGCAGTGACAGCCCTAATGAAAAACTGTTTTTT. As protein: CASSDSPNEKLFF.

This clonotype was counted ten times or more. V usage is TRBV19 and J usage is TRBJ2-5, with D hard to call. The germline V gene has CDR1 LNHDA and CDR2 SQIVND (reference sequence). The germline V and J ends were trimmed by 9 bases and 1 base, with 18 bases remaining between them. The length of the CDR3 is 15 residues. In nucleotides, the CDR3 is TGTGCCAGCCCATTTCTGACACTCTCCCAAGAGACCCAGTACTTC. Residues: CASPFLTLSQETQYF. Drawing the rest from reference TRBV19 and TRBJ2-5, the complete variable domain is DGGITQSPKYLFRKEGQNVTLSCEQNLNHDAMYWYRQDPGQGLRLIYYSQIVNDFQKGDIAEGYSVSREKKESFPLTVTSAQKNPTAFYLCASPFLTLSQETQYFGPGTRLLVL.

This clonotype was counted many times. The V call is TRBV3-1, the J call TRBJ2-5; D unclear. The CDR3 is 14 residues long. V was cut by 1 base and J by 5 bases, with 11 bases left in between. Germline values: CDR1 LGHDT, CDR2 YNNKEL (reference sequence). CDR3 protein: CASSQGALKETQYF. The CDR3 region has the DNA TGTGCCAGCAGCCAAGGAGCCCTTAAGGAGACCCAGTACTTC.

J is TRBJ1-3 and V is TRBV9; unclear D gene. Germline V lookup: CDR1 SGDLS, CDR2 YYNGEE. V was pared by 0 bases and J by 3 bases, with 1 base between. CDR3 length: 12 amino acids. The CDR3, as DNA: TGTGCCAGCAGCGTAGTTGGAAACACCATATATTTT. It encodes CASSVVGNTIYF.

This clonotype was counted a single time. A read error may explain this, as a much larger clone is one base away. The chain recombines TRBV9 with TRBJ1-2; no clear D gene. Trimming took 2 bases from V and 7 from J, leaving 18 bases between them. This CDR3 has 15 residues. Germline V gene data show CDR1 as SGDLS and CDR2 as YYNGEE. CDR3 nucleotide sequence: TGTGCCAGCAGCGTGGTGGCAGATCCCCGTAGTGGCTACACCTTC. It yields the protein CASSVVADPRSGYTF.

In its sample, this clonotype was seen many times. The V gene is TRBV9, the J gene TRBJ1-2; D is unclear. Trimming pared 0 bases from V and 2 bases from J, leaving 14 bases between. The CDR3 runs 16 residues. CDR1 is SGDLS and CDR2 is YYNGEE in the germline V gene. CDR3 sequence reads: CASSVAREAGNYGYTF. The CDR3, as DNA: TGTGCCAGCAGCGTAGCCCGGGAGGCAGGCAACTATGGCTACACCTTC.